The 30 T cell receptor beta chains below all came from one sample that was sequenced in a study of graft-versus-host responses after intestinal transplantation. Here immunoSEQ multiplex PCR was the method, and the copy in TCRdb shows in-frame clones only, minus some. The table has 110,000 to 150,000 clones, about 93% seen once. Their antigens remain unidentified. The starting material was unstimulated CD4+ T cells sorted from spleen or lymph node cells, obtained before intestinal transplant. These receptors were taken from a human donor who received an intestinal transplant.

The rearrangement links TRBV9 to TRBJ1-2; TRBD1 might be the D (6 bases). The CDR3 totals 13 residues. CDR1 SGDLS and CDR2 YYNGEE come from the germline V gene. The V and J ends lost 0 bases and 3 bases respectively, with 6 bases between them. CDR3 in DNA: TGTGCCAGCAGCGTAGAGGGGGACTATGGCTACACCTTC. Translated: CASSVEGDYGYTF.

The chain links TRBV4-2 to TRBJ2-1; 11 bases agree with TRBD2. CDR3 size: 15 residues. The V segment lost 6 bases and the J segment 4 bases; nucleotides outside the gene matches: 5. Per the germline V gene, CDR1 is LGHNA and CDR2 is YNFKEQ. CDR3 sequence (DNA): TGTGCCAGCAGTGTTAGCGGGAGGGAATACAATGAGCAGTTCTTC. The encoded protein is CASSVSGREYNEQFF.

This chain joins TRBV10-2 and TRBJ1-1, with a weak D call TRBD1 (6 bases). The CDR3 has 13 amino acids. CDR1 is WSHSY, CDR2 SAAADI, per germline. V was shortened by 8 bases and J by 5 bases, with 15 bases between the two germline ends. The CDR3 DNA is TGCGCCAGCCAACCAGGGGCCGGGACTGAAGCTTTCTTT. Its protein product is CASQPGAGTEAFF.

The chain is built from TRBV7-2 and TRBJ2-5, with D possibly TRBD2 on 6 matching bases. The CDR3 length is 15 residues. V was shortened by 5 bases and J by 1 base, with 14 bases between the two germline ends. Germline loops: CDR1 SGHTA, CDR2 FQGNSA. CDR3 region: CASSPWRELQETQYF. The CDR3 region has the DNA TGTGCCAGCAGCCCGTGGAGGGAGCTCCAAGAGACCCAGTACTTC.

CDR3: CARRTGGDSEQYF. DNA for the CDR3: TGTGCCAGACGGACAGGAGGGGATAGCGAGCAGTACTTC. V usage is TRBV7-9 and J usage is TRBJ2-7, with a weak D call TRBD1 (7 bases). The CDR3 runs 13 residues. V was pared by 9 bases and J by 6 bases, with 18 bases between. Germline V gene lookup returns CDR1 SEHNR and CDR2 FQNEAQ (reference sequence).

A single count supports this clone. Here the CDR3 reads CATQLDRAGVDYGYTF. The CDR3 bases are TGTGCCACACAATTAGACAGGGCGGGCGTTGACTATGGCTACACCTTC. The chain recombines TRBV15 with TRBJ1-2; 7 nucleotides match TRBD1. The CDR3 is 16 amino acids. V gave up 9 bases and J gave up 3 bases; unmatched junction bases: 16. Germline V lookup: CDR1 LNHNV, CDR2 YYDKDF (reference sequence).

Worth noting for this clone: Other DNA sequences in the same sample also yield this CDR3. The chain has TRBV28 and TRBJ1-2; D remains unclear. The CDR3 extends over 13 amino acids. The germline CDR1 and CDR2 sequences are MDHEN and SYDVKM. V was shortened by 2 bases and J by 2 bases, with 6 bases between the two germline ends. CDR3 region: CASSLPGNYGYTF. The CDR3 DNA is TGTGCCAGCAGTTTACCTGGGAACTATGGCTACACCTTC.

The chain recombines TRBV2 with TRBJ1-1, with 9 bases lining up with TRBD1. The germline gives CDR1 SNHLY, CDR2 FYNNEI. This CDR3 has 15 amino acids. J was trimmed by 5 bases and V by 6 bases; bases with no gene match: 10. CDR3 sequence reads: CASRAGTGRVTEAFF. The CDR3 nucleotides are TGTGCCAGCAGAGCCGGGACAGGGAGGGTGACTGAAGCTTTCTTT.

The genes are TRBV19 and TRBJ1-1; tentative D call: TRBD1 (5 bases). Germline-derived CDR1 and CDR2 are LNHDA and SQIVND (reference sequence). CDR3 size: 14 residues. V was trimmed by 6 bases and J by 4 bases, leaving 15 bases between them. The CDR3 bases are TGTGCCAGTAGGATTCTGGTGGGGGGCACTGAAGCTTTCTTT. Translating gives CASRILVGGTEAFF.

V gene TRBV5-4 combines with J gene TRBJ1-2, with unresolved D. Germline CDR1 reads SGHNT; CDR2 reads YYREEE (reference sequence). CDR3 size: 14 residues. V was cut by 0 bases and J by 6 bases, with 12 bases left in between. CDR3 bases: TGTGCCAGCAGCTTGGCGGGGATCGGAAATGGCTACACCTTC. Protein sequence: CASSLAGIGNGYTF.

V usage is TRBV27 and J usage is TRBJ2-5; the D is unclear. The CDR3 consists of 14 residues. Germline CDR1 is MNHEY and CDR2 is SMNVEV (reference sequence). Trimming removed 5 bases from V and 5 bases from J, with 15 bases in between. The CDR3 DNA sequence: TGTGCCAGCAGTCCCTGGGAAGGGTCGGAGACCCAGTACTTC. It translates to CASSPWEGSETQYF.

V and J are TRBV6-5 and TRBJ2-7; D may be TRBD1 or TRBD2 (5 bases each). Trimming shortened V by 2 bases and J by 2 bases, and 13 bases separated the two germline ends. Germline values: CDR1 MNHEY, CDR2 SVGAGI. The CDR3 length is 15 residues. Here the CDR3 DNA reads TGTGCCAGCAGTTACGATCGAGGGGCGGCCTACGAGCAGTACTTC. Amino acid sequence: CASSYDRGAAYEQYF.

V gene TRBV7-9 combines with J gene TRBJ1-4; the D gene is possibly TRBD1 (5 bases). Germline V gene lookup returns CDR1 SEHNR and CDR2 FQNEAQ (reference sequence). The CDR3 is 14 residues long. Trimming removed 3 bases from V and 5 bases from J, with 10 bases in between. The CDR3 here is CASSFPGYNEKLFF. Here the CDR3 DNA reads TGTGCCAGCAGCTTCCCAGGGTACAATGAAAAACTGTTTTTT.

This chain joins TRBV11-2 and TRBJ2-1, with TRBD2 matching over 11 bases. This CDR3 has 15 residues. Trimming removed 5 bases from V and 8 bases from J; junction bases left unmatched: 8. CDR1 and CDR2 (germline): SGHAT, FQNNGV. This CDR3 reads CASSELAGVRYEQFF. DNA for the CDR3: TGTGCCAGCAGCGAACTAGCGGGAGTGCGGTATGAGCAGTTCTTC.

A word on this clone: Within the sample, other DNA sequences also encode this same CDR3. The genes are TRBV7-8 and TRBJ2-1; 10 bases are shared with TRBD2. The germline V gene has CDR1 SGHVS and CDR2 FQNEAQ. The CDR3 runs 15 residues. J was trimmed by 5 bases and V by 5 bases; bases with no gene match: 6. In DNA, the CDR3 is TGTGCCAGCAGCCTACTAGCGGGAATCGACAATGAGCAGTTCTTC. It yields the protein CASSLLAGIDNEQFF.

This clone was observed a single time. This chain links TRBV2 with TRBJ2-7; 7 bases fit TRBD1. Germline-derived CDR1 and CDR2 are SNHLY and FYNNEI. With 6 bases clipped from V and 2 bases from J, the junction kept 7 bases outside the gene matches. This CDR3 comprises 14 residues. The CDR3 nucleotides read TGTGCCAGCAGGGGACGACAGGGCCCCTACGAGCAGTACTTC. Translating gives CASRGRQGPYEQYF.

This chain links TRBV7-2 with TRBJ1-4; D not certain. Trimming cost V 1 base and J 2 bases, with 5 bases left between them. CDR1 is SGHTA and CDR2 is FQGNSA in the germline V gene. The CDR3 covers 14 residues. The CDR3 DNA sequence: TGTGCCAGCAGCTTAGGGTTGACTAATGAAAAACTGTTTTTT. It codes for CASSLGLTNEKLFF.

The chain links TRBV28 to TRBJ1-5; a possible D gene is TRBD1 (5 bases). Looked up from germline, CDR1 is MDHEN and CDR2 is SYDVKM. Trimming removed 6 bases from V and 6 bases from J, with 18 bases in between. The CDR3 runs 15 residues. In DNA, the CDR3 is TGTGCCAGCAGCCCCGGGAAGGGAGGGACTCAGCCCCAGCATTTT. It specifies CASSPGKGGTQPQHF.

This chain connects TRBV5-1 to TRBJ2-2; D gene unclear. CDR1 and CDR2 (germline): SGHRS, YFSETQ. V was clipped by 6 bases and J by 1 base, with 10 bases between them. CDR3 length: 14 amino acids. The CDR3 loop is CASTFSGNTGELFF. CDR3 sequence (DNA): TGCGCCAGCACTTTTTCAGGGAACACCGGGGAGCTGTTTTTT.

The chain has TRBV2 and TRBJ1-1, with TRBD1 matching over 7 bases. CDR1 and CDR2 (germline): SNHLY, FYNNEI. V was clipped by 7 bases and J by 5 bases; unmatched bases: 7. This CDR3 is 13 amino acids long. The CDR3 DNA is TGTGCCAGCAAGACAGGGTTGGGGACTGAAGCTTTCTTT. Its translation: CASKTGLGTEAFF.

The V call is TRBV5-4, the J call TRBJ2-7; a weak D match, TRBD1 (6 bases). Germline assignment: CDR1 SGHNT and CDR2 YYREEE (reference sequence). Trimming pared 5 bases from V and 4 bases from J, leaving 16 bases between. This CDR3 spans 14 amino acids. The CDR3 DNA reads as TGTGCCAGCAGTAAAGATCAGGGGAAGTACGAGCAGTACTTC. It codes for CASSKDQGKYEQYF.

This chain uses TRBV10-2 with TRBJ2-5; D might be TRBD2 (5 bases). With 0 bases removed from V and 8 bases from J, the gap between germline ends came to 19 bases. CDR1 and CDR2 from the germline V gene are WSHSY and SAAADI. This CDR3 spans 16 amino acids. The CDR3 loop is CASSESGSVARKTQYF. DNA for the CDR3: TGCGCCAGCAGTGAGTCAGGTTCCGTAGCGAGGAAAACCCAGTACTTC.

V usage is TRBV5-1 and J usage is TRBJ1-1; D unresolved. This CDR3 spans 13 amino acids. V was shortened by 4 bases and J by 0 bases, with 7 bases between the two germline ends. From germline, CDR1 is SGHRS and CDR2 YFSETQ. The chain's CDR3 is CASSPQMNTEAFF. CDR3 coding DNA: TGCGCCAGCAGCCCACAAATGAACACTGAAGCTTTCTTT.

V usage is TRBV29-1 and J usage is TRBJ1-2; D may be TRBD1 (5 bases). Germline V gene data show CDR1 as SQVTM and CDR2 as ANQGSEA. This CDR3 region has 11 residues. V was clipped by 7 bases and J by 3 bases, with 9 bases between them. The CDR3 is CSARGDYGYTF. The DNA of the CDR3 is TGCAGCGCACGGGGCGACTATGGCTACACCTTC.

This chain uses TRBV15 with TRBJ2-3; D remains unclear. This CDR3 contains 17 residues. The V gene's germline CDR1 is LNHNV and CDR2 YYDKDF (reference sequence). Trimming stripped 0 bases from V and 0 bases from J, with 13 bases between. CDR3 in amino acids: CATSRDLPPFSTDTQYF. The CDR3 coding sequence is TGTGCCACCAGCAGAGATCTCCCCCCCTTTAGCACAGATACGCAGTATTTT.

The genes are TRBV27 and TRBJ2-1; D call uncertain. Germline CDR1 reads MNHEY; CDR2 reads SMNVEV (reference sequence). V lost 1 base and J 8 bases, leaving 12 bases between the germline ends. The CDR3 extends over 14 amino acids. The CDR3 nucleotides read TGTGCCAGCAGTTTATTGCCTTCGGTGGATGAGCAGTTCTTC. Its translation: CASSLLPSVDEQFF.

This chain connects TRBV6-6 to TRBJ1-3; the match to TRBD1 covers 7 bases. This CDR3 is 14 amino acids long. Germline assignment: CDR1 MNHNY and CDR2 SVGAGI (reference sequence). Trimming removed 6 bases from V and 4 bases from J; junction bases left unmatched: 6. The CDR3 spells CASRRQGDGNTIYF. For the CDR3, the DNA is TGTGCCAGCAGACGACAGGGCGACGGAAACACCATATATTTT.

The sample holds a few counts of this clone. This chain connects TRBV28 to TRBJ2-5; perhaps TRBD2 as D (6 bases). Deletions cut 2 bases from V and 1 base from J, with 17 bases between. This CDR3 has 17 amino acids. The germline gives CDR1 MDHEN, CDR2 SYDVKM. Here the CDR3 reads CASSLPRVAVRQETQYF. The CDR3 nucleotides are TGTGCCAGCAGTTTACCCCGGGTAGCGGTGCGCCAAGAGACCCAGTACTTC.

The J gene is TRBJ2-7, the V gene TRBV14, with 7 bases that match TRBD1. V gave up 3 bases and J gave up 6 bases; unmatched junction bases: 5. CDR3 length equals 13 residues. Germline V lookup: CDR1 SGHDN, CDR2 FVKESK. The CDR3 region has the DNA TGTGCCAGCAGCCACAAGACAGGGTCCGAGCAGTACTTC. Its protein product is CASSHKTGSEQYF.

This chain connects TRBV19 to TRBJ1-4; D call uncertain. The CDR3 consists of 13 residues. V was shortened by 7 bases and J by 5 bases, with 11 bases between the two germline ends. In germline, CDR1 is LNHDA, CDR2 SQIVND (reference sequence). Here the CDR3 reads CASTGAGNEKLFF. CDR3 nucleotide sequence: TGTGCCAGTACGGGCGCCGGGAATGAAAAACTGTTTTTT.